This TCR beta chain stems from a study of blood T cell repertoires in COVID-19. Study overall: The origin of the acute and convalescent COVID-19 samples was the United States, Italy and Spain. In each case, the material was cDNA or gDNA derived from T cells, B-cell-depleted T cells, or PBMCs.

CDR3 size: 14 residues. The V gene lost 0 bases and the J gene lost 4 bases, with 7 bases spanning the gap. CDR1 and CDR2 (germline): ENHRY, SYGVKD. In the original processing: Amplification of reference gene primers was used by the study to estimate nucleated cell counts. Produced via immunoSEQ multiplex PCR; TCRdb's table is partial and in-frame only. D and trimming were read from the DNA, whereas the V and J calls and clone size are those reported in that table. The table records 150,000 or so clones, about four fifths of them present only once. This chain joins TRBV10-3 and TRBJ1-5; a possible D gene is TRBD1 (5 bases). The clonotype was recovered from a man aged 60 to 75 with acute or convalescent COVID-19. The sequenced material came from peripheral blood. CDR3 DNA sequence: TGTGCCATCAGTGAGTCGGGGGGGAATCAGCCCCAGCATTTT. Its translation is CAISESGGNQPQHF.